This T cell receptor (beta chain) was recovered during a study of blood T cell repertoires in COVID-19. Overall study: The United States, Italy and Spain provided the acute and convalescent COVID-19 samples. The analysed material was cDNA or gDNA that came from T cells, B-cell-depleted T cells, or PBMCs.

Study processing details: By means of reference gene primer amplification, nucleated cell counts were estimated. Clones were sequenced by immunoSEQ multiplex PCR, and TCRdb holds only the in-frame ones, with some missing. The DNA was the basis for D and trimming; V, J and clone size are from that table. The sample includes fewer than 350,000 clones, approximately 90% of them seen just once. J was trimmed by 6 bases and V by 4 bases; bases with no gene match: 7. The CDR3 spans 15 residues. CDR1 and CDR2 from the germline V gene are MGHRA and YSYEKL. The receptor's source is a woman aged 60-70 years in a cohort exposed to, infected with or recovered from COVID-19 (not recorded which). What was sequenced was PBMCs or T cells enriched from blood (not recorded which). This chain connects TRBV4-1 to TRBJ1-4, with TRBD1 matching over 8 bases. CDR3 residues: CASSPVDREDEKLFF. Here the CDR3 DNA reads TGCGCCAGCAGCCCAGTGGACAGGGAGGATGAAAAACTGTTTTTT.